The clone carrying this T cell receptor (beta chain) was observed once. The antigen is undetermined. Before any sequencing was done, the ViraFEST assay used viral peptide pools to expand antigen-specific CD4+ T cells. After less than 11 days in culture, the CD4+ T cells were isolated. The person was diagnosed with PCR-confirmed SARS-CoV-2 infection between March and December 2020. Participants were vaccinated with two doses of either the BNT162b2 or mRNA-1273 vaccine. IL-2 medium was substituted for half the medium on days 3 and 7. The table came from immunoSEQ multiplex PCR; TCRdb's copy has only in-frame clones and leaves some out. The profile shows 15,000 or so clones, 75% to 80% of them singletons. The data originate from a study of vaccination effects on CD4 cells after COVID-19. Findings and caveats of the study: In convalescents, post-vaccine spike-reactive clones were mainly new clones induced by vaccination.

The germline gives CDR1 DFQATT, CDR2 SNEGSKA (reference sequence). The CDR3 is made up of 11 amino acids. V shed 6 bases and J shed 5 bases, with 10 bases lying between them. This chain joins TRBV20-1 and TRBJ1-1; D remains unclear. The clonotype originates from a human donor who had a prior SARS-CoV-2 infection. The sample was CD4+ T cells from PBMCs cultured with HCoV-NL63 spike peptides, taken after COVID-19 vaccination. In nucleotides, the CDR3 is TGCAGTGCCAAGCGTAGAACTGAAGCTTTCTTT. Amino acids: CSAKRRTEAFF.